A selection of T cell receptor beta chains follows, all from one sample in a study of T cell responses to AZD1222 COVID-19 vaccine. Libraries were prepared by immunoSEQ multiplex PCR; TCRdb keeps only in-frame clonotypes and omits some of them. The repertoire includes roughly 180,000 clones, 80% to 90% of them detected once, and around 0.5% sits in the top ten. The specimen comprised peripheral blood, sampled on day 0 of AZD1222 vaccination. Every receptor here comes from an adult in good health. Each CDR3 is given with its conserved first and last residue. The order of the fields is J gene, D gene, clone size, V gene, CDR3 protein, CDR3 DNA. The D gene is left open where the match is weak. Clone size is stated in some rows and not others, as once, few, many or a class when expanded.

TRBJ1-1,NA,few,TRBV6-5,CASSPQGMGTEAFF,TGTGCCAGCAGTCCTCAGGGGATGGGCACTGAAGCTTTCTTT
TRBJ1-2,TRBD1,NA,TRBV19,CASSITGGSYGYTF,TGTGCCAGTAGTATAACAGGGGGCAGCTATGGCTACACCTTC
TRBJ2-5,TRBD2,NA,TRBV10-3,CAISGGGTSGEWTQYF,TGTGCCATCAGTGGAGGTGGGACTAGCGGGGAGTGGACCCAGTACTTC
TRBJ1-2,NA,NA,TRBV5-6,CASSLQGNYGYTF,TGTGCCAGCAGCTTGCAGGGGAACTATGGCTACACCTTC
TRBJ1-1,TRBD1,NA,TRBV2,CASSLQGARMNTEAFF,TGTGCCAGCAGTTTACAGGGGGCTCGGATGAACACTGAAGCTTTCTTT
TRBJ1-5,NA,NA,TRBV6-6,CASKDVYSNQPQHF,TGTGCCAGCAAGGATGTTTATAGCAATCAGCCCCAGCATTTT
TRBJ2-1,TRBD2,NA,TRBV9,CASTDRLRESSSEQFF,TGTGCCAGCACCGACCGTTTGCGGGAGTCTTCCAGTGAGCAGTTCTTC
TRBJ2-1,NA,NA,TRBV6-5,CASRMGSSYNEQFF,TGTGCCAGCAGGATGGGGTCCTCCTACAATGAGCAGTTCTTC
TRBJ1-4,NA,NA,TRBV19,CASSDRLSTNEKLFF,TGTGCCAGCTCTGACAGGCTTTCTACGAATGAAAAACTGTTTTTT
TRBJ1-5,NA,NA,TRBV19,CASSPRGWNQPQHF,TGTGCCAGTAGTCCCCGGGGTTGGAATCAGCCCCAGCATTTT
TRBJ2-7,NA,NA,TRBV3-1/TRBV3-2,CASSQVSGAYYEQYF,TGTGCCAGCAGCCAAGTGTCAGGGGCATACTACGAGCAGTACTTC
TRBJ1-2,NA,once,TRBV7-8,CASLLQGGYGYTF,TGTGCCAGTCTACTACAGGGAGGCTATGGCTACACCTTC
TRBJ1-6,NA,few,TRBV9,CASNRESWDNSPLHF,TGTGCCAGCAACAGGGAGAGCTGGGATAATTCACCCCTCCACTTT
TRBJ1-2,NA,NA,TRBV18,CASSPGGGGDYGYTF,TGTGCCAGCTCACCAGGGGGAGGAGGGGACTATGGCTACACCTTC
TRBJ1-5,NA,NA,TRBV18,CASSLTNADQPQHF,TGTGCCAGCTCCCTCACCAATGCGGATCAGCCCCAGCATTTT
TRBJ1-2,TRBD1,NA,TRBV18,CASSPLTPGQGNGYTF,TGTGCCAGCTCACCCCTTACCCCGGGACAGGGGAATGGCTACACCTTC
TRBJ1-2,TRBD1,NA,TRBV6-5,CASSYSPTGWNYGYTF,TGTGCCAGCAGTTACTCCCCGACAGGGTGGAACTATGGCTACACCTTC
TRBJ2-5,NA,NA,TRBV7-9,CASSGEETQYF,TGTGCCAGCTCCGGGGAAGAGACCCAGTACTTC
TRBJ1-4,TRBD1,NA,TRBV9,CASSRDSLNEKLFF,TGTGCCAGCAGCAGGGACAGCCTTAATGAAAAACTGTTTTTT
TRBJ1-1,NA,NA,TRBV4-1,CASSPGRARGKLDTEAFF,TGCGCCAGCAGCCCCGGGAGGGCCCGGGGGAAGTTGGACACTGAAGCTTTCTTT
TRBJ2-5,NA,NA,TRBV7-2,CASSLGGSTFSETQYF,TGTGCCAGCAGCTTAGGAGGTTCAACGTTTAGCGAGACCCAGTACTTC
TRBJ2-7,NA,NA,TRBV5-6,CASSSLGPYEQYF,TGTGCCAGCAGCTCCCTCGGGCCCTACGAGCAGTACTTC
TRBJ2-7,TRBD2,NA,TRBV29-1,CSVVSSGKGTYEQYF,TGCAGCGTTGTGTCTAGCGGGAAGGGGACCTACGAGCAGTACTTC
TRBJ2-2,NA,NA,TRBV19,CASSIGGMDTGELFF,TGTGCCAGTAGTATCGGGGGAATGGACACCGGGGAGCTGTTTTTT
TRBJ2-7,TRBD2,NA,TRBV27,CASSPRTSGRTLYEQYF,TGTGCCAGCAGTCCGCGGACTAGCGGGAGGACCTTGTACGAGCAGTACTTC
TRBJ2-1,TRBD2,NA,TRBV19,CASSPSSLAGGFEQFF,TGTGCCAGTAGTCCCTCATCACTAGCGGGGGGTTTTGAGCAGTTCTTC
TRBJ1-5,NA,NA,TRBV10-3,CATGGSNQPQHF,TGTGCGACGGGGGGCAGCAATCAGCCCCAGCATTTT
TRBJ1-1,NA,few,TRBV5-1,CASSLGQDRPNTEAFF,TGCGCCAGCAGCTTGGGTCAGGACAGACCGAACACTGAAGCTTTCTTT
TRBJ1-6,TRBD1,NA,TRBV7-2,CASSPRTGATSNSPLHF,TGTGCCAGCAGCCCTCGGACAGGCGCGACCTCCAATTCACCCCTCCACTTT
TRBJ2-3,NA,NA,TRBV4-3,CASSQVVGRGTDTQYF,TGCGCCAGCAGCCAAGTAGTGGGGCGCGGCACAGATACGCAGTATTTT
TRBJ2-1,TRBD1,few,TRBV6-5,CASSLDRSRDNEQFF,TGTGCCAGCAGTCTGGACAGGAGTCGTGACAATGAGCAGTTCTTC
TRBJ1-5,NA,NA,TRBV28,CASSFRVNQPQHF,TGTGCCAGCAGTTTTAGAGTGAATCAGCCCCAGCATTTT
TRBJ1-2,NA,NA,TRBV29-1,CSASEAGYGYTF,TGCAGCGCCTCGGAGGCAGGCTATGGCTACACCTTC
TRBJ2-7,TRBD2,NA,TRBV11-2,CASSPIRGRAYEQYF,TGTGCCAGCAGCCCCATACGCGGGAGGGCCTACGAGCAGTACTTC
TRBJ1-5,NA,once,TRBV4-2,CASSQEGGAGQPQHF,TGTGCCAGCAGCCAAGAGGGGGGCGCGGGCCAGCCCCAGCATTTT
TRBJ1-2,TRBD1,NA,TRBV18,CASSLGQVSSNYGYTF,TGTGCCAGCTCACTTGGACAGGTCAGCTCTAACTATGGCTACACCTTC
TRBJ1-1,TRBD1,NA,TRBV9,CASSVGQATEAFF,TGTGCCAGCAGCGTTGGACAGGCGACTGAAGCTTTCTTT
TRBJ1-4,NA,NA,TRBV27,CASSPQDSLAGRKKLFF,TGTGCCAGCAGTCCCCAAGACAGCCTAGCAGGCCGTAAAAAACTGTTTTTT
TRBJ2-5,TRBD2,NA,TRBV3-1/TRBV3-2,CASSQVLAGGETQYF,TGTGCCAGCAGCCAAGTACTAGCGGGGGGAGAGACCCAGTACTTC
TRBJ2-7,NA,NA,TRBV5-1,CASSSSDLYEQYF,TGCGCCAGCAGCTCTAGCGACCTGTACGAGCAGTACTTC
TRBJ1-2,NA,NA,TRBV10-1,CASSEAASGTPRRSRYGYTF,TGCGCCAGCAGTGAGGCAGCTTCAGGGACTCCTCGGAGGAGCAGGTATGGCTACACCTTC
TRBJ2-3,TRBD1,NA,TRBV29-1,CSVDRRQGTDTQYF,TGCAGCGTTGATAGGAGACAGGGTACAGATACGCAGTATTTT
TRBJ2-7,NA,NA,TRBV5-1,CASSLVVGLSYEQYF,TGCGCCAGCAGCCTGGTAGTGGGTTTATCCTACGAGCAGTACTTC
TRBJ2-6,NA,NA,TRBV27,CASTQGSGANVLTF,TGTGCCAGTACCCAGGGGTCCGGGGCCAACGTCCTGACTTTC
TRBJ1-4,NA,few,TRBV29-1,CSVGDGPIAFF,TGCAGCGTTGGAGACGGTCCTATCGCGTTTTTT
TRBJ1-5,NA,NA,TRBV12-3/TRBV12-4,CASSLALFQPQHF,TGTGCCAGCAGTTTAGCGCTATTTCAGCCCCAGCATTTT
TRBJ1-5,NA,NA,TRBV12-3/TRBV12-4,CASSQRRQPQHF,TGTGCCAGCAGCCAAAGAAGGCAGCCCCAGCATTTT
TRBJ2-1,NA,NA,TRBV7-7,CASSLEGSPYNEQFF,TGTGCTAGCAGCTTAGAAGGTAGTCCCTACAATGAGCAGTTCTTC
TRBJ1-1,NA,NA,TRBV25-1,CASSDRLDTEAFF,TGTGCCAGCAGTGACCGACTAGACACTGAAGCTTTCTTT
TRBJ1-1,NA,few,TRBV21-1,CASSKVAQWNTEAFF,TGTGCCAGCAGCAAGGTAGCACAGTGGAACACTGAAGCTTTCTTT
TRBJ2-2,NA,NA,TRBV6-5,CASTTGLNTGELFF,TGTGCCAGCACTACGGGCCTGAACACCGGGGAGCTGTTTTTT
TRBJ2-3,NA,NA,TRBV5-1,CASSSLGLVSVADTQYF,TGCGCCAGCAGCTCTCTGGGACTCGTTAGCGTCGCAGATACGCAGTATTTT
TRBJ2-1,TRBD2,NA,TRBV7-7,CASSPGLAGGNEQFF,TGTGCTAGCAGCCCCGGACTAGCGGGGGGTAATGAGCAGTTCTTC
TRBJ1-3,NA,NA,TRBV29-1,CSFYSSGNTIYF,TGCAGCTTTTACAGCTCTGGAAACACCATATATTTT
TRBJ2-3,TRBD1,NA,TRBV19,CASSPRTGGPLAGDLNTQYF,TGTGCCAGTAGTCCTCGGACAGGGGGCCCTTTAGCGGGAGATCTCAATACGCAGTATTTT
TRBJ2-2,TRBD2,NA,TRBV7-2,CASSRGLAGGHGELFF,TGTGCCAGCAGCCGGGGACTAGCGGGAGGTCACGGGGAGCTGTTTTTT
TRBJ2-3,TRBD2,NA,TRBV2,CASLAGAYSDTQYF,TGTGCCAGCTTAGCGGGAGCTTATTCAGATACGCAGTATTTT
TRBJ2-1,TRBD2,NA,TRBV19,CASMGTSGGAYSYNEQFF,TGTGCCAGTATGGGGACTAGCGGGGGGGCCTACTCCTACAATGAGCAGTTCTTC
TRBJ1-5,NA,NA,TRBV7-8,CASSPPQIQISNQPQHF,TGTGCCAGCAGCCCCCCGCAGATACAGATTAGCAATCAGCCCCAGCATTTT